This entry lists 26 T cell receptor beta chains sequenced from one sample in a study of blood T cell repertoires in COVID-19. Clones were read by immunoSEQ multiplex PCR, and TCRdb kept only the in-frame ones, dropping some. The sample holds under 200,000 clones, 87% seen once. Sequencing was done on a sample of peripheral blood. These TCRs come from a woman in her seventies with COVID-19, enrolled during active disease.

This clone is a singleton in its sample. Germline and junction disagree at one end, which may indicate a read error. The J gene is TRBJ1-2, the V gene TRBV3-1 (or the pseudogene TRBV3-2); 8 bases match TRBD1. The germline V gene has CDR1 LGHDT and CDR2 YNNKEL (reference sequence). The CDR3 contains 13 residues. CDR3 bases: TGTGCCAGCAGCCAAGATTTTGGGGGACAGGTGACTTTC. Protein product: CASSQDFGGQVTF.

This clone was observed a handful of times. This chain connects TRBV19 to TRBJ1-6, with TRBD1 matching 7 bases. Germline CDR1 LNHDA, CDR2 SQIVND (reference sequence). The V and J ends lost 10 bases and 8 bases, in that order; junction bases with no gene match: 11. CDR3 length: 14 amino acids. As DNA, the CDR3 is TGTGCCACAAACAGGGGTGAGGGTGATTCACCCCTCCACTTT. It translates to CATNRGEGDSPLHF.

The V and J genes are TRBV28 and TRBJ2-3; tentatively, D is TRBD2 (6 bases). This CDR3 has 14 amino acids. The ends were cut back, 4 bases at V and 2 bases at J, with 10 bases in the middle. From germline, CDR1 is MDHEN and CDR2 SYDVKM. The CDR3: CASSYAGITDTQYF. In nucleotides, the CDR3 is TGTGCCAGCAGTTATGCGGGGATCACAGATACGCAGTATTTT.

This clone was detected once. The genes are TRBV2 and TRBJ1-3; 10 bases align to TRBD1. Trimming cost V 4 bases and J 3 bases; bases outside gene matches: 3. Germline V CDR1 and CDR2: SNHLY, FYNNEI. The CDR3 is made up of 15 amino acids. The CDR3 loop is CASSGQGAIGNTIYF. CDR3 DNA sequence: TGTGCCAGCAGTGGACAGGGGGCGATTGGAAACACCATATATTTT.

In this sample, this clone turned up once. The rearrangement joins TRBV7-6 to TRBJ1-1; TRBD1 might be the D (5 bases). The CDR3 length is 15 residues. The germline gives CDR1 SGHVS, CDR2 FNYEAQ. V gave up 3 bases and J gave up 4 bases, with 15 bases separating them. CDR3 DNA sequence: TGTGCCAGCAGCTTGGGGCAGGGATTGACCACTGAAGCTTTCTTT. It specifies CASSLGQGLTTEAFF.

The chain employs TRBV11-3 and TRBJ2-2; a possible D gene is TRBD2 (6 bases). The CDR3 spans 13 residues. The V end was cut by 5 bases, the J end by 6 bases, with 10 bases between. CDR1 SGHNT and CDR2 YENEEA come from the germline V gene. This chain's CDR3 is CASSKSGAGELFF. The DNA of the CDR3 is TGTGCCAGCAGCAAGTCGGGGGCCGGGGAGCTGTTTTTT.

This clone appeared a few times. The chain uses TRBV18 and TRBJ1-4; 11 bases agree with TRBD1. This CDR3 comprises 17 residues. V gave up 3 bases and J gave up 3 bases; unmatched junction bases: 6. Germline V gene data show CDR1 as KGHSH and CDR2 as LQKENI. CDR3 DNA sequence: TGTGCCAGCTCACCTGGGACAGGGGGTCCCTCTAATGAAAAACTGTTTTTT. Translated, it gives CASSPGTGGPSNEKLFF.

J is TRBJ2-1 and V is TRBV6-5; D possibly corresponds to TRBD2 (5 bases). The V end was cut by 7 bases, the J end by 1 base, with 11 bases between. CDR1 and CDR2 (germline): MNHEY, SVGAGI. This CDR3 contains 14 residues. Written as DNA, the CDR3 is TGTGCCAGCAATTGGCGGGCTTCCTACAATGAGCAGTTCTTC. Protein: CASNWRASYNEQFF.

V usage is TRBV19 and J usage is TRBJ2-3, with 8 bases lining up with TRBD1. After removal of 8 bases from V and 5 bases from J, the junction contained 9 bases not matched to a gene. Germline V lookup: CDR1 LNHDA, CDR2 SQIVND (reference sequence). The length of the CDR3 is 14 residues. CDR3 in DNA: TGTGCCAGTGGGGAGACAGGGGTTATAGATACGCAGTATTTT. This codes for CASGETGVIDTQYF.

The J gene is TRBJ1-4, the V gene TRBV28; 9 bases agree with TRBD1. V shed 6 bases and J 6 bases; nucleotides not matched to a gene: 5. Germline-derived CDR1 and CDR2 are MDHEN and SYDVKM. CDR3 length equals 14 residues. The CDR3 sequence: CASRPGDRDEKLFF. The CDR3 DNA reads as TGTGCCAGCAGGCCGGGGGACAGGGATGAAAAACTGTTTTTT. The whole variable domain, remainder taken from reference TRBV28 and TRBJ1-4, is DVKVTQSSRYLVKRTGEKVFLECVQDMDHENMFWYRQDPGLGLRLIYFSYDVKMKEKGDIPEGYSVSREKKERFSLILESASTNQTSMYLCASRPGDRDEKLFFGSGTQLSVL.

This clone showed up just a few times. The chain employs TRBV18 and TRBJ1-3; D might be TRBD1 (6 bases). Germline CDR1 is KGHSH and CDR2 is LQKENI. This CDR3 has 15 amino acids. With 2 bases removed from V and 4 bases from J, the gap between germline ends came to 12 bases. The CDR3 is CASSPTQGTGNTIYF. As DNA, the CDR3 is TGTGCCAGCTCACCAACCCAGGGGACCGGAAACACCATATATTTT.

In its sample, this clone was seen a few times. CDR3 sequence: CASSPLPGQGSDTEAFF. In DNA form, the CDR3 reads TGTGCCAGCAGTCCCCTTCCGGGACAGGGCTCGGACACTGAAGCTTTCTTT. This chain connects TRBV6-6 to TRBJ1-1; 9 bases agree with TRBD1. V lost 5 bases and J lost 3; bases outside the gene matches: 13. Germline V gene data show CDR1 as MNHNY and CDR2 as SVGAGI (reference sequence). This CDR3 has 17 residues.

This chain links TRBV5-4 with TRBJ2-7; a possible D gene is TRBD1 (5 bases). The CDR3 covers 16 residues. Germline CDR1 SGHNT, CDR2 YYREEE (reference sequence). The ends were cut back, 4 bases at V and 4 bases at J, with 21 bases in the middle. DNA of the CDR3: TGTGCCAGCAGCCCGGGTGGGTCAGGGCAGACATACGAGCAGTACTTC. Amino acid sequence: CASSPGGSGQTYEQYF.

The V gene is TRBV19, the J gene TRBJ1-2; D may be TRBD1 (6 bases). Germline V gives CDR1 LNHDA, CDR2 SQIVND (reference sequence). The CDR3 spans 15 residues. With 5 bases removed from V and 8 bases from J, the gap between germline ends came to 21 bases. The CDR3 DNA reads as TGTGCCAGTAGTGTGCACAGGGATGGGATGTCGGGCTACACCTTC. It specifies CASSVHRDGMSGYTF.

V usage is TRBV18 and J usage is TRBJ2-7; tentative D call: TRBD2 (5 bases). V gave up 6 bases and J gave up 0 bases, with 9 bases separating them. This CDR3 has 13 residues. Per germline, CDR1 KGHSH and CDR2 LQKENI. CDR3 sequence (DNA): TGTGCCAGCTCCTGGGGAGACTCCTACGAGCAGTACTTC. This codes for CASSWGDSYEQYF.

This chain uses TRBV18 with TRBJ1-2, with D tentatively TRBD1 (5 bases). There are 15 residues in the CDR3. Deletions cut 1 base from V and 4 bases from J, with 13 bases between. From germline, CDR1 is KGHSH and CDR2 LQKENI. This CDR3 is CASSPLAQAGYGYTF. CDR3 DNA sequence: TGTGCCAGCTCACCACTGGCACAGGCTGGCTATGGCTACACCTTC.

V usage is TRBV7-2 and J usage is TRBJ2-3; TRBD2 aligns across 14 bases. After removal of 4 bases from V and 5 bases from J, the junction contained 5 bases not matched to a gene. This CDR3 has 16 residues. Germline CDR1 SGHTA, CDR2 FQGNSA. The CDR3 DNA follows: TGTGCCAGCAGCTCCAGACTAGCGGGGGGGGTAGATACGCAGTATTTT. Translation gives CASSSRLAGGVDTQYF.

This chain uses TRBV4-1 with TRBJ1-1; TRBD1 agrees at 9 bases. This CDR3 comprises 14 residues. CDR1 MGHRA and CDR2 YSYEKL come from the germline V gene. V dropped 3 bases and J dropped 7; count of bases not matched to a gene: 6. The CDR3 DNA is TGCGCCAGCAGCCACTTGGGACAGGGATTTGAAGCTTTCTTT. Translated, it gives CASSHLGQGFEAFF.

The J gene is TRBJ2-2, the V gene TRBV5-4, with D perhaps matching TRBD2 (5 bases). The V end lost 0 bases, the J end lost 4 bases, and 10 bases lay between the germline ends. Germline loops: CDR1 SGHNT, CDR2 YYREEE (reference sequence). The CDR3 extends over 15 amino acids. CDR3 protein: CASSLVGVGTGELFF. The DNA for the CDR3 is TGTGCCAGCAGCTTGGTCGGGGTAGGCACCGGGGAGCTGTTTTTT.

The genes are TRBV4-2 and TRBJ2-1; D gene uncertain. The V gene lost 4 bases and the J gene lost 5 bases, with 15 bases spanning the gap. Germline assignment: CDR1 LGHNA and CDR2 YNFKEQ. This CDR3 spans 15 amino acids. The CDR3 is CASSPAAGYDNEQFF. CDR3 DNA sequence: TGTGCCAGCAGCCCCGCGGCCGGTTATGACAATGAGCAGTTCTTC.

V gene TRBV27 combines with J gene TRBJ2-7; 13 bases are shared with TRBD2. V was clipped by 5 bases and J by 1 base; unmatched bases: 5. The germline gives CDR1 MNHEY, CDR2 SMNVEV (reference sequence). This CDR3 has 16 residues. The CDR3 is CASSLTSGGPSYEQYF. The CDR3 DNA follows: TGTGCCAGCAGTCTGACTAGCGGGGGGCCTTCCTACGAGCAGTACTTC.

J is TRBJ1-5 and V is TRBV6-6, with a tentative D call TRBD1 (6 bases). The CDR3 runs 21 residues. Trimming removed 5 bases at V and 5 bases at J, with 34 bases between. Per germline, CDR1 MNHNY and CDR2 SVGAGI (reference sequence). CDR3: CASSHPITGYRPRLKYQPQHF. The CDR3 DNA follows: TGTGCCAGCAGTCATCCTATCACAGGGTATCGCCCACGGCTAAAGTATCAGCCCCAGCATTTT.

The J gene is TRBJ1-4, the V gene TRBV7-9; 8 nucleotides align to TRBD1. Trimming at V came to 4 bases and at J to 8 bases, leaving 6 bases not matched to a gene. This CDR3 spans 14 amino acids. CDR1 and CDR2 (germline): SEHNR, FQNEAQ (reference sequence). Here the CDR3 reads CASSSGTGREKLFF. CDR3 nucleotides: TGTGCCAGCAGCTCCGGGACAGGACGAGAAAAACTGTTTTTT.

The chain couples TRBV7-6 to TRBJ2-3; 10 nucleotides match TRBD2. J gave up 6 bases and V 4 bases, and 10 bases lay outside the gene matches. Germline V gene data show CDR1 as SGHVS and CDR2 as FNYEAQ. CDR3 size: 16 residues. This CDR3 is CASSSRIAGGGDTQYF. The CDR3 nucleotides read TGTGCCAGCAGCTCCCGGATAGCGGGGGGAGGGGATACGCAGTATTTT.

The chain employs TRBV6-5 and TRBJ1-5; no definite D call. Germline V CDR1 and CDR2: MNHEY, SVGAGI. The CDR3 extends over 14 amino acids. Trimming stripped 6 bases from V and 6 bases from J, with 15 bases between. CDR3 bases: TGTGCCAGCAGCCCACTGACAACGAGTCAGCCCCAGCATTTT. Translating gives CASSPLTTSQPQHF.

The sample holds a few counts of this clone. The V and J genes are TRBV2 and TRBJ1-6, with D tentatively TRBD1 (5 bases). The germline gives CDR1 SNHLY, CDR2 FYNNEI. This CDR3 is built from 15 residues. Deletions cut 6 bases from V and 6 bases from J, with 15 bases between. The CDR3, as DNA: TGTGCCAGCAGACCCGGGCCCCAGGGTAATTCACCCCTCCACTTT. It yields the protein CASRPGPQGNSPLHF.